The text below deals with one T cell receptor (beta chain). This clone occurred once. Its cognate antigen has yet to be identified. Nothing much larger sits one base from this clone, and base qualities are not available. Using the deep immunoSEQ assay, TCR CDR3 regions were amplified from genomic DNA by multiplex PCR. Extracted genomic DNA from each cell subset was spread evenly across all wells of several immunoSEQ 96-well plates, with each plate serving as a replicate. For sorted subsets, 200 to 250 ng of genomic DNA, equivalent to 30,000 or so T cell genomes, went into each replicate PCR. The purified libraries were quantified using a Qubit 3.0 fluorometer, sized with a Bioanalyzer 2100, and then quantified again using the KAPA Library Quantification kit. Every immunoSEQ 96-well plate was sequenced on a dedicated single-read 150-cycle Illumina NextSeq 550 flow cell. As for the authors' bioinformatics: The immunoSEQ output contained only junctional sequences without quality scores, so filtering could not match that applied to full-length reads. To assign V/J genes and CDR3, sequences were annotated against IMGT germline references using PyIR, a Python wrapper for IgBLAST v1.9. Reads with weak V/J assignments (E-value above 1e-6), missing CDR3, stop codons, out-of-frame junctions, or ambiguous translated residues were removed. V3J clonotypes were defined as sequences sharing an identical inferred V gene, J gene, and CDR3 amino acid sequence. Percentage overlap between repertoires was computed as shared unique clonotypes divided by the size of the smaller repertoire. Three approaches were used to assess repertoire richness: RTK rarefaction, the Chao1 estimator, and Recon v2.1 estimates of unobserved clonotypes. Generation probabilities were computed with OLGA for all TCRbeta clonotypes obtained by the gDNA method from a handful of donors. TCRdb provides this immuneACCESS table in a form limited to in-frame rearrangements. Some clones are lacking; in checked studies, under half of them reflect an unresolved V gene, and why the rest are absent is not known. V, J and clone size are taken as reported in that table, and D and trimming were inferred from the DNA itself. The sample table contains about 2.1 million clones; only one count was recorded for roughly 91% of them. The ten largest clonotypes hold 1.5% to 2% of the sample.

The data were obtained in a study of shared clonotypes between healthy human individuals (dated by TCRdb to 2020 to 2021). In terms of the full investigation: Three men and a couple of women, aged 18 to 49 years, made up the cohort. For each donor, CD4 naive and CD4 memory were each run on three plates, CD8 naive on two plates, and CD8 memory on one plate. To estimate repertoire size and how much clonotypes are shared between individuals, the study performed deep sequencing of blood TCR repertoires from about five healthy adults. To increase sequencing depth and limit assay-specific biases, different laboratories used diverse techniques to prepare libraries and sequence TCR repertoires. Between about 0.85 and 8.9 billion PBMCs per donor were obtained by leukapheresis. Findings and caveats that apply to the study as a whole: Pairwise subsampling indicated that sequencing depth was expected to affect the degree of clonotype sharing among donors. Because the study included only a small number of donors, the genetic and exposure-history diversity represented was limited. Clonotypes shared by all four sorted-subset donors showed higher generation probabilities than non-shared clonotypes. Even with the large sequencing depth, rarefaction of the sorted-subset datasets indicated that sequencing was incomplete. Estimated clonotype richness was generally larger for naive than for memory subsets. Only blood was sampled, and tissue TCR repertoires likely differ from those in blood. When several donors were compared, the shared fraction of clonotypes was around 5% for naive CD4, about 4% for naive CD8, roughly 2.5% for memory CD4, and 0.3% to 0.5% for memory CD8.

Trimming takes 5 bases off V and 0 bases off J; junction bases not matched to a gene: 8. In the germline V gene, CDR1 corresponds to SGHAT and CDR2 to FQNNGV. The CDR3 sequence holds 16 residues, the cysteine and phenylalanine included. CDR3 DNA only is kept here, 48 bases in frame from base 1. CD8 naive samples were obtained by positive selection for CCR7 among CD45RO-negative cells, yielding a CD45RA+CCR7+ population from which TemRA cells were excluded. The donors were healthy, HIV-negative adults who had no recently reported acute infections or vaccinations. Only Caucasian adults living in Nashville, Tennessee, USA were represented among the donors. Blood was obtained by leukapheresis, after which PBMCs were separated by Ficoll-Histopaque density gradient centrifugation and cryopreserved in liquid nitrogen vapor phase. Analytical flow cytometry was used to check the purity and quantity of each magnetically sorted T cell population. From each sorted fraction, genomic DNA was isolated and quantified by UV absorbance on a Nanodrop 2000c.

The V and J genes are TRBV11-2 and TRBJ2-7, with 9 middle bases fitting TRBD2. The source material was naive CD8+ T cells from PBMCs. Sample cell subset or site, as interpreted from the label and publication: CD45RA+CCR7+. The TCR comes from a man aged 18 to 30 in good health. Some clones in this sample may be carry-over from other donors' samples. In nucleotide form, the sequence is TGTGCCAGCAGCACGAAGCGGGAGGAGGGCTCCTACGAGCAGTACTTC. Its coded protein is CASSTKREEGSYEQYF.